This entry features one T cell receptor beta chain sequence. Its antigen remains undetermined. Per-nucleotide qualities are absent, and no much larger clonotype sits a single base away. The CDR3 spans 19 residues, from the cysteine through the phenylalanine. Here the CDR3 DNA is all that survives: 57 bases in frame from base 1. V loses 1 base, J loses 8 bases, and the germline ends lie 26 bases apart. In the germline V gene (reference sequence), CDR1 corresponds to LNHDA and CDR2 to SQIVND. High-throughput TCR beta sequencing profiled peripheral blood CD8+ and CD4+ T cells from healthy donors, Susac syndrome patients and multiple sclerosis patients. Healthy donors were included as age- and sex-matched controls. Bulk CD8+ and CD4+ T cells were purified magnetically by negative isolation, whereas CD8+ TEMRA cells were enriched by FACS. Blood was collected in EDTA tubes and processed within 24 hours, with PBMCs isolated through density gradient centrifugation. PBMCs intended for TCR sequencing were cryopreserved in liquid nitrogen and thawed later in a water bath at 37 degrees C. The sorted or isolated CD4+, CD8+ and CD8+ TEMRA cells had a purity of 90% or higher.

This entry belongs to a study of CD8 T cells in Susac syndrome (dated by TCRdb to the late 2010s). Turning to the overall study: Whether CD8+ T cell activation and differentiation in Susac syndrome was antigen driven was tested using repertoire sequencing. Clonality of the CD8+ T cell repertoire was compared between over ten healthy donors, 14 Susac syndrome patients and some 15 multiple sclerosis patients. The investigation overall reported the following: The study acknowledged that relatively few individuals were included in the TCR sequencing and HLA analysis.

RNA was extracted with the RNeasy kit and roughly 0.5 to 1 ug was reverse transcribed using random hexamers. The immunoSEQ multiplex PCR assay, which covers 54 Vbeta and 13 Jbeta segments, was used to amplify TCR beta CDR3 regions. PCR amplification bias was corrected by using a synthetic template baseline for primer optimization and computational correction. In the source study's methods: Reads were assigned to V, D and J genes according to IMGT and analyzed in immunoSEQ Analyzer, with only productive sequences retained. To calculate clonality, Shannon entropy was normalized by log2 of the number of productive unique sequences and then subtracted from one. For each patient and control, public and private clones were evaluated among the 100 most prevalent clones. A clone was defined as Susac-specific if it was absent from the healthy and MS cohorts, from around 960 published viral clones and from other ImmuneACCESS disease sequences. The public reads were quality trimmed at Q25 with fastp and then assembled into clones with MiXCR by TCRdb, keeping productive beta chains. When rows share a CDR3 protein, they turn into one entry using the most common DNA and genes. The authors' filters were not applied to this entry. This sample lists some 100,000 distinct CDR3 sequences; around 92% were detected once. The top ten clones comprise roughly 0.12% of the sample.

Material for sequencing was CD8+ T cells from PBMCs. The source is a human donor in good health. The receptor chain draws on TRBV19 and TRBJ1-4; matching of 5 bases hints at TRBD1 as the D gene. The encoded CDR3 is CASSIARLRPGNNTEKLFF. The sequenced DNA is TGTGCCAGTAGTATAGCCCGCCTCCGGCCAGGGAACAACACAGAAAAACTGTTTTTT.